Each of the 16 T cell receptor beta chains below was sequenced from the same sample in a study of cytomegalovirus exposure and HLA in healthy donors. This PCR relied on a set of 60 Vbeta primers and 13 Jbeta primers. The protocol was immunoSEQ multiplex PCR, while the TCRdb copy is restricted to in-frame clones and leaves out a portion. Of 90,000 to 100,000 clones listed, about two thirds are singletons. The sequencing input was PBMCs. The receptors here all came from a man between 50 and 59 years old in good health and CMV-seronegative.

V is TRBV7-9 and J is TRBJ1-1, with 7 bases lining up with TRBD1. CDR3 length: 15 residues. The ends lost 2 bases at V and 6 bases at J; junction bases unmatched: 9. Germline lookup yields CDR1 SEHNR and CDR2 FQNEAQ (reference sequence). The CDR3: CASSLRAGGISEAFF. The DNA of the CDR3 is TGTGCCAGCAGCTTACGCGCAGGGGGGATTTCTGAAGCTTTCTTT. The full variable domain, completed using reference TRBV7-9 and TRBJ1-1, is DTGVSQNPRHKITKRGQNVTFRCDPISEHNRLYWYRQTLGQGPEFLTYFQNEAQLEKSRLLSDRFSAERPKGSFSTLEIQRTEQGDSAMYLCASSLRAGGISEAFFGQGTRLTVV.

The rearrangement uses TRBV18 and TRBJ1-3; D call uncertain. The germline gives CDR1 KGHSH, CDR2 LQKENI. V shed 5 bases and J shed 4 bases, with 15 bases lying between them. The CDR3 contains 15 residues. For the CDR3, the DNA is TGTGCCAGCTCATACACCTGGGCATCCGGAAACACCATATATTTT. As protein: CASSYTWASGNTIYF. Using reference TRBV18 and TRBJ1-3 for the parts outside the CDR3, the full variable domain is NAGVMQNPRHLVRRRGQEARLRCSPMKGHSHVYWYRQLPEEGLKFMVYLQKENIIDESGMPKERFSAEFPKEGPSILRIQQVVRGDSAAYFCASSYTWASGNTIYFGEGSWLTVV.

This chain connects TRBV5-1 to TRBJ2-5, with a possible D match to TRBD1 (6 bases). The germline V gene has CDR1 SGHRS and CDR2 YFSETQ. The CDR3 loop spans 15 amino acids. With 4 bases removed from V and 4 bases from J, the gap between germline ends came to 17 bases. The chain's CDR3 is CASSGGRGGGETQYF. DNA for the CDR3: TGCGCCAGCAGCGGTGGCAGGGGCGGTGGAGAGACCCAGTACTTC.

The gene calls are TRBV7-9 and TRBJ2-5; 13 bases map to TRBD2. Germline CDR1 SEHNR, CDR2 FQNEAQ (reference sequence). V shed 5 bases, J shed 3 bases, and the junction held 3 bases outside the gene matches. The CDR3 totals 15 residues. The CDR3 nucleotides read TGTGCCAGCAGCAAAGGACTAGCGGGAGAAGAGACCCAGTACTTC. Amino acids: CASSKGLAGEETQYF.

V and J are TRBV27 and TRBJ1-5; weak D call: TRBD1 (5 bases). The CDR3 runs to 13 residues. The germline gives CDR1 MNHEY, CDR2 SMNVEV (reference sequence). Trimming took off 6 bases at V and 5 bases at J, with 11 bases between the two ends. Here the CDR3 DNA reads TGTGCCAGCAGGCGGGGCCGGGATCAGCCCCAGCATTTT. It yields the protein CASRRGRDQPQHF.

The chain uses TRBV11-2 and TRBJ1-1; possible D gene TRBD1, 6 bases. The CDR3 totals 13 residues. The ends were cut back, 4 bases at V and 4 bases at J, with 10 bases in the middle. Germline V gene data show CDR1 as SGHAT and CDR2 as FQNNGV. The CDR3 protein is CASSSQGSTEAFF. CDR3 nucleotide sequence: TGTGCCAGCAGCTCACAGGGTAGCACTGAAGCTTTCTTT.

The rearrangement uses TRBV7-2 and TRBJ2-2; D gene ambiguous. Germline lookup yields CDR1 SGHTA and CDR2 FQGNSA. The length of the CDR3 is 18 residues. V lost 5 bases and J lost 5, with 24 bases in between. CDR3 nucleotide sequence: TGTGCCAGCAGCCAAAGAGTCGGCGGCTTGGTTTGGACCGGGGAGCTGTTTTTT. It translates to CASSQRVGGLVWTGELFF. The full variable domain, completed using reference TRBV7-2 and TRBJ2-2, is GAGVSQSPSNKVTEKGKDVELRCDPISGHTALYWYRQSLGQGLEFLIYFQGNSAPDKSGLPSDRFSAERTGGSVSTLTIQRTQQEDSAVYLCASSQRVGGLVWTGELFFGEGSRLTVL.

This chain links TRBV13 with TRBJ1-3, with D perhaps TRBD1 (5 bases). Trimming shortened V by 5 bases and J by 5 bases, and 16 bases separated the two germline ends. CDR1 and CDR2 from the germline V gene are PRHDT and FYEKMQ (reference sequence). This CDR3 comprises 15 residues. Written as DNA, the CDR3 is TGTGCCAGCAGCGCGTCCCCGGGACTTAGAAACACCATATATTTT. Translation: CASSASPGLRNTIYF.

The genes are TRBV7-9 and TRBJ1-4, with D unresolved. V was trimmed by 5 bases and J by 2 bases, leaving 9 bases between them. Germline CDR1 SEHNR, CDR2 FQNEAQ (reference sequence). This CDR3 contains 14 residues. CDR3 in DNA: TGTGCCAGCAGCACCAGGCAGACTAATGAAAAACTGTTTTTT. This encodes CASSTRQTNEKLFF.

This clone has only one observation. The chain employs TRBV4-2 and TRBJ1-5; D unclear. Germline V gene data show CDR1 as LGHNA and CDR2 as YNFKEQ. V was pared by 0 bases and J by 1 base, with 7 bases between. This CDR3 is built from 15 residues. CDR3 loop: CASSQDVLSNQPQHF. The CDR3 DNA reads as TGTGCCAGCAGCCAAGATGTACTAAGCAATCAGCCCCAGCATTTT.

This chain joins TRBV2 and TRBJ1-5; D is ambiguous. The V end was cut by 2 bases, the J end by 5 bases, with 7 bases between. Germline V gene data show CDR1 as SNHLY and CDR2 as FYNNEI. CDR3 length: 13 amino acids. The CDR3 loop is CASSEWADQPQHF. CDR3 DNA sequence: TGTGCCAGCAGTGAATGGGCCGATCAGCCCCAGCATTTT.

The chain carries TRBV4-2 and TRBJ2-5; TRBD2 agrees at 7 bases. Per the germline V gene, CDR1 is LGHNA and CDR2 is YNFKEQ. V was pared by 4 bases and J by 5 bases, with 10 bases of the junction left unmatched. This CDR3 is built from 15 residues. CDR3 DNA: TGTGCCAGCAGCCGTCGGGGGGTCATCCAGGAGACCCAGTACTTC. It translates to CASSRRGVIQETQYF.

The chain couples TRBV30 to TRBJ2-3, with D possibly being TRBD2 (6 bases). This CDR3 is 15 amino acids long. Trimming stripped 0 bases from V and 2 bases from J, with 12 bases between. Germline V gene lookup returns CDR1 GTSNPN and CDR2 SVGIG (reference sequence). The CDR3 DNA is TGTGCCTGGAGTGTAATGGCGGGACCCACAGATACGCAGTATTTT. It codes for CAWSVMAGPTDTQYF. Full variable domain (rest looked up from reference TRBV30 and TRBJ2-3): SQTIHQWPATLVQPVGSPLSLECTVEGTSNPNLYWYRQAAGRGLQLLFYSVGIGQISSEVPQNLSASRPQDRQFILSSKKLLLSDSGFYLCAWSVMAGPTDTQYFGPGTRLTVL.

The chain has TRBV2 and TRBJ2-3; 11 bases fit TRBD1. V lost 5 bases to trimming and J lost 5 bases; unmatched junction nucleotides: 3. CDR1 SNHLY and CDR2 FYNNEI come from the germline V gene. This CDR3 has 14 amino acids. The CDR3 region is CASSPDRGQDTQYF. The CDR3 region has the DNA TGTGCCAGCAGTCCGGACAGGGGGCAAGATACGCAGTATTTT.

The table lists this clone with a count of one. The gene calls are TRBV6-6 and TRBJ1-4; D remains unclear. The CDR3 extends over 14 amino acids. Trimming shortened V by 2 bases and J by 5 bases, and 9 bases separated the two germline ends. Germline V lookup: CDR1 MNHNY, CDR2 SVGAGI (reference sequence). The CDR3 sequence is CASSYEGGNEKLFF. The CDR3 DNA is TGTGCCAGCAGTTACGAGGGAGGCAATGAAAAACTGTTTTTT.

The J gene is TRBJ1-2, the V gene TRBV15; D not certain. CDR3 size: 15 residues. V dropped 3 bases and J dropped 2 bases, with 13 bases sitting between them. In germline, CDR1 is LNHNV, CDR2 YYDKDF (reference sequence). CDR3 nucleotide sequence: TGTGCCACCAGCAGGACTCTCCCGGCGAACTATGGCTACACCTTC. The encoded protein is CATSRTLPANYGYTF.